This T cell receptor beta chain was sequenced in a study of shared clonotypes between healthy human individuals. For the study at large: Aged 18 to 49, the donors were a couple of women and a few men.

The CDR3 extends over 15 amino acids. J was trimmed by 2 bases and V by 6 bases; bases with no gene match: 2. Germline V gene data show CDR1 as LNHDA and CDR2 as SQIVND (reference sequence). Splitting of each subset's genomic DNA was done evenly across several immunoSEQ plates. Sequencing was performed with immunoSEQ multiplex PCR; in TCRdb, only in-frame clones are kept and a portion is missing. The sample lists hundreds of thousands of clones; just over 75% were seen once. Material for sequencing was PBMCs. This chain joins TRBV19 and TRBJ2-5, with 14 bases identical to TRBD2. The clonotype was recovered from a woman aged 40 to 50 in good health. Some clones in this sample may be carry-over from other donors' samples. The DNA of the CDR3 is TGTGCCAGTAGAAGACTAGCGGGAGGGCAAGAGACCCAGTACTTC. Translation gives CASRRLAGGQETQYF.